This is a list of T cell receptor beta chains from one sample in a study of patients and donors after allogeneic stem cell transplantation. Using its own MiXCR run on the RT-PCR reads, TCRdb lists one record per CDR3 protein. The sample comprises 70,000 to 85,000 distinct CDR3 sequences, approximately 26% of which are singletons, and approximately 26% rests with the top ten. Material: blood, either unsorted or a sorted T cell fraction (not recorded which). Receptors were obtained from a human donor who was either an allogeneic HSCT recipient or a stem cell or donor lymphocyte infusion donor (not recorded which). It is not recorded whose cells these are; they may come from a transplant donor. Both conserved end residues are part of each CDR3. The order of the fields is D gene, V gene, clone size, J gene, CDR3 protein, CDR3 DNA. D genes are given only for firm matches. Where a row states a size, it is once, few, many or the class of an expanded clone; other rows omit it.

d_call: .; v_call: TRBV24-1; clone_size: .; j_call: TRBJ1-2; cdr3_aa: CATSEPVTIAGYGYTF; cdr3_nt: TGTGCCACCAGTGAACCCGTGACGATTGCGGGCTATGGCTACACCTTC
d_call: .; v_call: TRBV7-2; clone_size: .; j_call: TRBJ1-5; cdr3_aa: CASSPGRNLNQPQHF; cdr3_nt: TGTGCCAGCAGCCCAGGACGGAACCTCAATCAGCCCCAGCATTTT
d_call: .; v_call: TRBV10-3; clone_size: .; j_call: TRBJ1-2; cdr3_aa: CAISESSYGYTF; cdr3_nt: TGTGCCATCAGTGAGTCGAGTTATGGCTACACCTTC
d_call: .; v_call: TRBV2; clone_size: few; j_call: TRBJ1-1; cdr3_aa: CASSPLANTEAFF; cdr3_nt: TGTGCCAGCAGTCCACTGGCGAACACTGAAGCTTTCTTT
d_call: .; v_call: TRBV4-2; clone_size: few; j_call: TRBJ1-2; cdr3_aa: CASSQPGQPNYGYTF; cdr3_nt: TGTGCCAGCAGCCAGCCCGGACAGCCTAACTATGGCTACACCTTC
d_call: .; v_call: TRBV19; clone_size: few; j_call: TRBJ1-1; cdr3_aa: CATSKRGPPDTEAFF; cdr3_nt: TGTGCCACCTCAAAGCGGGGACCCCCGGACACTGAAGCTTTCTTT
d_call: .; v_call: TRBV6-6; clone_size: few; j_call: TRBJ2-7; cdr3_aa: CASTRATGAESYEQYF; cdr3_nt: TGTGCCAGCACCCGAGCCACGGGGGCCGAATCCTACGAGCAGTACTTC
d_call: .; v_call: TRBV12-3/TRBV12-4; clone_size: few; j_call: TRBJ2-7; cdr3_aa: CASGLGGSYEQYF; cdr3_nt: TGTGCCAGCGGATTGGGGGGATCCTACGAGCAGTACTTC
d_call: .; v_call: TRBV5-1; clone_size: few; j_call: TRBJ2-2; cdr3_aa: CASLGIGGPNTGELFF; cdr3_nt: TGCGCCAGCCTAGGAATTGGCGGTCCGAACACCGGGGAGCTGTTTTTT
d_call: .; v_call: TRBV20-1; clone_size: .; j_call: TRBJ1-2; cdr3_aa: CSATPPPTVHGYTF; cdr3_nt: TGCAGTGCTACCCCCCCCCCGACAGTGCACGGCTACACCTTC
d_call: TRBD1; v_call: TRBV5-1; clone_size: few; j_call: TRBJ1-4; cdr3_aa: CASSLGTGGLFF; cdr3_nt: TGCGCCAGCAGCTTGGGGACAGGAGGCCTGTTTTTT
d_call: TRBD1; v_call: TRBV14; clone_size: few; j_call: TRBJ2-7; cdr3_aa: CASSRTGTGGYEQYF; cdr3_nt: TGTGCCAGCAGCAGAACCGGGACAGGGGGCTACGAGCAGTACTTC
d_call: .; v_call: TRBV6-5; clone_size: .; j_call: TRBJ2-2; cdr3_aa: CASSPRSWELFF; cdr3_nt: TGTGCCAGCAGTCCCCGCAGCTGGGAGCTGTTTTTT
d_call: .; v_call: TRBV7-9; clone_size: .; j_call: TRBJ1-3; cdr3_aa: CASSFAVDTIYF; cdr3_nt: TGTGCCAGCAGCTTCGCGGTGGACACCATATATTTT
d_call: .; v_call: TRBV5-1; clone_size: .; j_call: TRBJ1-1; cdr3_aa: CASSPILGNTEAFF; cdr3_nt: TGCGCCAGCAGCCCTATCTTGGGGAACACTGAAGCTTTCTTT
d_call: .; v_call: TRBV9; clone_size: .; j_call: TRBJ1-5; cdr3_aa: CASSPGPPTDTQHF; cdr3_nt: TGTGCCAGCAGCCCCGGGCCTCCCACAGATACGCAGCATTTT
d_call: TRBD1; v_call: TRBV5-6; clone_size: .; j_call: TRBJ1-1; cdr3_aa: CASSQTGSKAFF; cdr3_nt: TGTGCCAGCAGCCAGACAGGGTCGAAAGCTTTCTTT
d_call: .; v_call: TRBV20-1; clone_size: .; j_call: TRBJ1-4; cdr3_aa: CSAKTDYNEKLFF; cdr3_nt: TGCAGTGCTAAAACAGACTATAATGAAAAACTGTTTTTT
d_call: TRBD2; v_call: TRBV3-1; clone_size: once; j_call: TRBJ2-3; cdr3_aa: CASSQAGGGTADTQYF; cdr3_nt: TGTGCCAGCAGCCAAGCGGGAGGGGGGACTGCAGATACGCAGTATTTT
d_call: TRBD2; v_call: TRBV5-1; clone_size: .; j_call: TRBJ2-1; cdr3_aa: CASSIGTSGTNEQFF; cdr3_nt: TGCGCCAGCAGCATTGGGACTAGCGGGACCAATGAGCAGTTCTTC
d_call: .; v_call: TRBV19; clone_size: .; j_call: TRBJ2-6; cdr3_aa: CASSADIGFSGANVLTF; cdr3_nt: TGTGCCAGTAGCGCGGACATCGGATTTTCTGGGGCCAACGTCCTGACTTTC
d_call: .; v_call: TRBV20-1; clone_size: .; j_call: TRBJ2-2; cdr3_aa: CSARDAGGDGELFF; cdr3_nt: TGCAGTGCTAGAGATGCAGGGGGGGACGGGGAGCTGTTTTTT
d_call: .; v_call: TRBV7-9; clone_size: .; j_call: TRBJ1-1; cdr3_aa: CASSAATPEAFF; cdr3_nt: TGTGCCAGCAGCGCAGCAACACCTGAAGCTTTCTTT
d_call: .; v_call: TRBV11-2; clone_size: .; j_call: TRBJ2-3; cdr3_aa: CASSRQVPDTQYF; cdr3_nt: TGTGCCAGCAGTCGACAGGTGCCAGATACGCAGTATTTT
d_call: .; v_call: TRBV12-3/TRBV12-4; clone_size: many; j_call: TRBJ1-3; cdr3_aa: CASSFAQAFSGNTIYF; cdr3_nt: TGTGCCAGCAGTTTTGCACAGGCCTTCTCTGGAAACACCATATATTTT
d_call: .; v_call: TRBV28; clone_size: .; j_call: TRBJ2-3; cdr3_aa: CASSFWQWGNTDTQYF; cdr3_nt: TGTGCCAGCAGTTTCTGGCAGTGGGGTAACACAGATACGCAGTATTTT
d_call: .; v_call: TRBV29-1; clone_size: .; j_call: TRBJ2-7; cdr3_aa: CSVGAGTRAEEQYF; cdr3_nt: TGCAGCGTCGGTGCCGGGACAAGGGCGGAAGAGCAGTACTTC
d_call: .; v_call: TRBV29-1; clone_size: .; j_call: TRBJ1-2; cdr3_aa: CSVRRGNYGYTF; cdr3_nt: TGCAGCGTGCGTCGGGGAAACTATGGCTACACCTTC
d_call: .; v_call: TRBV21-1; clone_size: .; j_call: TRBJ2-7; cdr3_aa: CASSKADSLDFIPYEQYF; cdr3_nt: TGTGCCAGCAGCAAAGCGGACAGCTTGGACTTTATTCCCTACGAGCAGTACTTC
d_call: .; v_call: TRBV20-1; clone_size: many; j_call: TRBJ1-1; cdr3_aa: CSARLSWTEAFF; cdr3_nt: TGCAGTGCTAGACTCTCGTGGACTGAAGCTTTCTTT
d_call: TRBD2; v_call: TRBV20-1; clone_size: many; j_call: TRBJ2-1; cdr3_aa: CSALAESYNEQFF; cdr3_nt: TGCAGTGCTCTAGCGGAATCCTACAATGAGCAGTTCTTC
d_call: .; v_call: TRBV7-7; clone_size: .; j_call: TRBJ2-5; cdr3_aa: CASSLGPIQETQYF; cdr3_nt: TGTGCCAGCAGCTTAGGCCCTATTCAAGAGACCCAGTACTTC
d_call: .; v_call: TRBV19; clone_size: few; j_call: TRBJ2-2; cdr3_aa: CASGPRNTGELFF; cdr3_nt: TGTGCCAGTGGTCCTAGAAACACCGGGGAGCTGTTTTTT
d_call: TRBD2; v_call: TRBV11-2; clone_size: .; j_call: TRBJ2-1; cdr3_aa: CASSTSGRRDNEQFF; cdr3_nt: TGTGCCAGCAGTACTAGCGGGAGGAGGGACAATGAGCAGTTCTTC
d_call: .; v_call: TRBV6-5; clone_size: .; j_call: TRBJ2-1; cdr3_aa: CASSFRGGPYNEQFF; cdr3_nt: TGTGCCAGCAGTTTCCGAGGTGGGCCCTACAATGAGCAGTTCTTC
d_call: .; v_call: TRBV4-3; clone_size: .; j_call: TRBJ2-5; cdr3_aa: CASSQAGEAETQYF; cdr3_nt: TGCGCCAGCAGCCAAGCTGGAGAAGCTGAGACCCAGTACTTC
d_call: .; v_call: TRBV9; clone_size: few; j_call: TRBJ1-1; cdr3_aa: CASSPWAERGAFF; cdr3_nt: TGTGCCAGCAGCCCCTGGGCGGAACGAGGGGCTTTCTTT
d_call: .; v_call: TRBV12-5; clone_size: few; j_call: TRBJ1-6; cdr3_aa: CASAHGRVVYNSPLHF; cdr3_nt: TGTGCTAGTGCCCACGGACGCGTGGTCTATAATTCACCCCTCCACTTT
d_call: TRBD1; v_call: TRBV5-1; clone_size: few; j_call: TRBJ2-5; cdr3_aa: CASRGQVGETQYF; cdr3_nt: TGCGCCAGCCGTGGACAGGTCGGAGAGACCCAGTACTTC
d_call: .; v_call: TRBV10-3; clone_size: .; j_call: TRBJ2-5; cdr3_aa: CAISAHMDGETQYF; cdr3_nt: TGTGCCATCAGTGCTCATATGGATGGGGAGACCCAGTACTTC
d_call: .; v_call: TRBV12-3/TRBV12-4; clone_size: few; j_call: TRBJ2-3; cdr3_aa: CASSARVTDTQYF; cdr3_nt: TGTGCCAGCAGTGCTAGAGTGACAGATACGCAGTATTTT
d_call: TRBD1; v_call: TRBV7-9; clone_size: few; j_call: TRBJ1-5; cdr3_aa: CASSLGTGKTGNQPQHF; cdr3_nt: TGTGCCAGCAGCTTGGGGACAGGGAAGACGGGCAATCAGCCCCAGCATTTT
d_call: .; v_call: TRBV27; clone_size: few; j_call: TRBJ2-2; cdr3_aa: CASSFLTGGMVGNTGELFF; cdr3_nt: TGTGCCAGCAGTTTTCTGACCGGGGGCATGGTGGGGAACACCGGGGAGCTGTTTTTT
d_call: .; v_call: TRBV5-1; clone_size: .; j_call: TRBJ1-1; cdr3_aa: CASSLVGWGTEAFF; cdr3_nt: TGCGCCAGCAGCTTGGTAGGTTGGGGAACTGAAGCTTTCTTT